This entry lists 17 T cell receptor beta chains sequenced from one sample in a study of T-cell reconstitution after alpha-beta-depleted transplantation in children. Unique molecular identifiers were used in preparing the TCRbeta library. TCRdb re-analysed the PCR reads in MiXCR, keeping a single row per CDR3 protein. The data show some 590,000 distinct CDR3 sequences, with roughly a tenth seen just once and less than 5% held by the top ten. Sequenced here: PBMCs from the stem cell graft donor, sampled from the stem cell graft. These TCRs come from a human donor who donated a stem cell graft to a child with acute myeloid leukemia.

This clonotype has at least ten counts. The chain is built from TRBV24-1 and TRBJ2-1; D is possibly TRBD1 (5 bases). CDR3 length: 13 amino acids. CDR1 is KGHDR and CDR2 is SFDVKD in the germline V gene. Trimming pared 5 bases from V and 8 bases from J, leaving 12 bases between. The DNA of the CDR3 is TGTGCCACCAGTGTCGGCAGGGCCCATGAGCAGTTCTTC. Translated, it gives CATSVGRAHEQFF.

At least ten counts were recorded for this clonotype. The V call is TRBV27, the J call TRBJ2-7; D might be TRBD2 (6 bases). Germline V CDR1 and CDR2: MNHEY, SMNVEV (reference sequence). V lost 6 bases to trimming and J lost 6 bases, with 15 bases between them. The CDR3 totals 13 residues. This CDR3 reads CASRGGLLPEQYF. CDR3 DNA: TGTGCCAGCAGGGGGGGACTTTTACCCGAGCAGTACTTC.

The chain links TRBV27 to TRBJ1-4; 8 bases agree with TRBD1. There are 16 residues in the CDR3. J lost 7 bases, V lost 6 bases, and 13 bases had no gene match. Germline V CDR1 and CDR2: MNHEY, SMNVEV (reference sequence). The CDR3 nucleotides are TGTGCCAGCAGGTCTCAGGGGACAGGTCGCTTTGAAAAACTGTTTTTT. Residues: CASRSQGTGRFEKLFF.

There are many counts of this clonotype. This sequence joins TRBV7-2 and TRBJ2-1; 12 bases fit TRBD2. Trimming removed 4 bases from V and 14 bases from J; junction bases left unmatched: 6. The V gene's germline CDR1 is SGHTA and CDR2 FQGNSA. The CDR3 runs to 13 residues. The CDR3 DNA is TGTGCCAGCAGCTCCAATCCTAGCGGGAGGGAGTTCTTC. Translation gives CASSSNPSGREFF. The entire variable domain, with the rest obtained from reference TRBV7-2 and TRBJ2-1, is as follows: GAGVSQSPSNKVTEKGKDVELRCDPISGHTALYWYRQSLGQGLEFLIYFQGNSAPDKSGLPSDRFSAERTGGSVSTLTIQRTQQEDSAVYLCASSSNPSGREFFGPGTRLTVL.

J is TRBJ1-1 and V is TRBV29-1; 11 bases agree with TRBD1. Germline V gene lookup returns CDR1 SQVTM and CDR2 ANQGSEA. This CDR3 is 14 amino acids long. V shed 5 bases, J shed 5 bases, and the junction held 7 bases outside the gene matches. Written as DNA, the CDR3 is TGCAGCGTTTCCGGACAGGGGGCAAGGACTGAAGCTTTCTTT. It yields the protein CSVSGQGARTEAFF.

The CDR3 DNA is TGCAGCGTTGAACAGGGATGGGAAGAGACCCAGTACTTC. It codes for CSVEQGWEETQYF. V and J are TRBV29-1 and TRBJ2-5, with a tentative D call TRBD1 (5 bases). V lost 2 bases, J lost 3 bases, and 10 bases lay in between. Germline V lookup: CDR1 SQVTM, CDR2 ANQGSEA. There are 13 residues in the CDR3.

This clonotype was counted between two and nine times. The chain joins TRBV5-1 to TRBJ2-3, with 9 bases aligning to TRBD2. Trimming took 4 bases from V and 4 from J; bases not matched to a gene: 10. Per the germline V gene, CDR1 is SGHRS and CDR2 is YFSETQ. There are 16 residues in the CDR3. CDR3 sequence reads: CASSLRGGQRSDTQYF. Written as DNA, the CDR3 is TGCGCCAGCAGCCTGCGGGGGGGACAGCGATCAGATACGCAGTATTTT.

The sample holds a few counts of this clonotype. The CDR3 DNA is TGTGCCAGCAGCTTTAGGGACTCTGGCACAGATACGCAGTATTTT. It translates to CASSFRDSGTDTQYF. The V and J genes are TRBV7-2 and TRBJ2-3; possible D gene TRBD2, 6 bases. V lost 3 bases and J lost 1, with 11 bases in between. Germline assignment: CDR1 SGHTA and CDR2 FQGNSA. This CDR3 region has 15 residues.

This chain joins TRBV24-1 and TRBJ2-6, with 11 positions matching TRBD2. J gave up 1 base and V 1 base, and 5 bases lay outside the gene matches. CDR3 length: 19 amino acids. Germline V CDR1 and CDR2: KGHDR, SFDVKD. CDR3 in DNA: TGTGCCACCAGTGATTTTTTTACTAGCGGGAGATCTGGGGCCAACGTCCTGACTTTC. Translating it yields CATSDFFTSGRSGANVLTF.

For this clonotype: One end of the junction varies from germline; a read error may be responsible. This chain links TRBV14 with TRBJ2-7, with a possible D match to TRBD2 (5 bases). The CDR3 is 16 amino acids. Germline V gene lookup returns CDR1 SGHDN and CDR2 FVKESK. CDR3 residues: CASSQILRPSSHEQYF. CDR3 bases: TGTGCCAGCAGCCAAATCTTGAGGCCTAGCTCCCACGAGCAGTACTTC.

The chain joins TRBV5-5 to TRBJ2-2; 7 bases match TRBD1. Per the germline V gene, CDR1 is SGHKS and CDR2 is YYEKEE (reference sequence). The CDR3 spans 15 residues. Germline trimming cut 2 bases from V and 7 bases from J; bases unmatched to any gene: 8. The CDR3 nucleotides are TGTGCCAGCAGCTTCGACAGGGTGACGGGCGGGGAGCTGTTTTTT. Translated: CASSFDRVTGGELFF.

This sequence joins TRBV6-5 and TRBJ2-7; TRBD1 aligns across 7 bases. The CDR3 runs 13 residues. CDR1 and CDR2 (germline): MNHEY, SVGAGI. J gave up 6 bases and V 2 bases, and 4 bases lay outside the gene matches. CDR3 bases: TGTGCCAGCAGTTACACGACAGGGAGCGAGCAGTACTTC. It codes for CASSYTTGSEQYF.

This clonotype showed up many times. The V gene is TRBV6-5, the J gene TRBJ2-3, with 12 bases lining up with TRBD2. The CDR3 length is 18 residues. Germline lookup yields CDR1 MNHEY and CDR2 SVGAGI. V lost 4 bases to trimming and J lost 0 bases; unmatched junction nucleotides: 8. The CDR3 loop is CASSLTSGRPKSTDTQYF. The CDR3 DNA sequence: TGTGCCAGCAGTTTAACTAGCGGGAGGCCGAAGAGCACAGATACGCAGTATTTT.

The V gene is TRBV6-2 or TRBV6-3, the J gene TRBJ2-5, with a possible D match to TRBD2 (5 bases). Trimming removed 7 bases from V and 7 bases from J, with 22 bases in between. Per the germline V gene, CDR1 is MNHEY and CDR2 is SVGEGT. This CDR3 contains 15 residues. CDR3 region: CASTLDRVDFGTQYF. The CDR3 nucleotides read TGTGCCAGCACCCTCGACCGTGTGGACTTTGGGACCCAGTACTTC.

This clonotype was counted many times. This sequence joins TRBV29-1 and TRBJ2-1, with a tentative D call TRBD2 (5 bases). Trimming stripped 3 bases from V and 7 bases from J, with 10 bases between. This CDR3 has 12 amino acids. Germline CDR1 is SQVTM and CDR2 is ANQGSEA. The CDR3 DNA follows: TGCAGCGTTGACGGGGTTGTGAATGAGCAGTTCTTC. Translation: CSVDGVVNEQFF.

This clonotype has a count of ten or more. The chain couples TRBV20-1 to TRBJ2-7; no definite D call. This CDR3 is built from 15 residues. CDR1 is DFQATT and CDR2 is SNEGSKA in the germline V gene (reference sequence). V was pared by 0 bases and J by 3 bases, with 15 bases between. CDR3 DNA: TGCAGTGCTAGAGAATTGAGTAGCAGGATCTACGAGCAGTACTTC. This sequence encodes CSARELSSRIYEQYF.

DNA of the CDR3: TGTGCCAGCAGCAGCTACCAGGGGGACGAGCAGTTCTTC. Translated: CASSSYQGDEQFF. The V and J genes are TRBV28 and TRBJ2-1; 7 positions agree with TRBD1. V was clipped by 6 bases and J by 10 bases; unmatched bases: 9. CDR3 length: 13 residues. Looked up from germline, CDR1 is MDHEN and CDR2 is SYDVKM.